What follows is one T cell receptor (beta chain) and its context. It has no known antigen specificity. Qualities for individual bases were not recorded, and no much larger clone is one base off. Libraries came from the immunoSEQ multiplex PCR assay. For the multiplex PCR, a mixture combining 60 forward primers for TCR Vbeta segments and 13 reverse primers for TCR Jbeta segments was used. Amplification of the CDR3 region of rearranged TCR beta genes was performed with a multiplex PCR assay on genomic DNA. The Illumina HiSeq System was used to sequence the amplified TCR beta libraries as 87-base-pair reads. Processing in the source paper ran as follows. A later analysis counted some 74 million unique TCR beta chains across the 640 or so repertoires, and some 11 million of these chains were shared by at least two donors. Raw reads were error-corrected and collapsed into unique sequences by a nearest-neighbor algorithm in which closely related sequences were merged to remove PCR and sequencing errors. Alignment of CDR3 sequences to IMGT reference sequences was used to assign V, D and J gene segments. For a sequence to be retained, a match of at least six nucleotides to both a V gene segment and a J gene segment was required. A rearrangement was called productive if the CDR3 had no stop codons and remained in frame with V and J, and every other rearrangement was called non-productive. Following IMGT convention, CDR3 was defined as the stretch from the second conserved V-encoded cysteine to the conserved J-encoded phenylalanine. The earlier analysis of roughly 590 of the donors excluded sequences that lacked an unambiguous match to a single V gene segment. In an earlier analysis of approximately 590 of the donors, V segments were called functional above 56.7% productive rearrangements and were called segregating when the between-donor standard deviation exceeded 5%. To diagnose cytomegalovirus status from the catalog of TCR beta chain sequences, a statistical classification framework was built. A later analysis assigned V and J genes by comparing TCR nucleotide sequences with IMGT/GENE-DB human TR gene sequences. The TCRdist pipeline was used in a later analysis to assign CDR3 sequences and most-parsimonious VDJ recombination scenarios. In a later analysis, every TCR beta chain was defined by the combination of its CDR3 amino acid sequence and its V-gene family, and reads without a unique V-gene family were dropped. To address suspected cross-contamination and a sequencing artifact, a later analysis removed under 600 highly shared, low-generation-probability nucleotide sequences. For each public chain, a later analysis derived a clonal expansion index from normalized ranks of inferred template counts within each repertoire. In a later analysis, generation probabilities were computed with a VDJ recombination model fitted to out-of-frame rearrangements, and the resulting probabilities were checked against IGoR. Hypergeometric tests were used in a later analysis to score TCR-TCR, TCR-HLA and TCR-CMV co-occurrence, with a repertoire-size bias correction applied to the TCR pairs. In a later analysis, false discovery rates were estimated by permuting HLA or CMV assignments 20 times. In a later analysis, co-occurring TCRs were grouped using DBSCAN, and TCRdist sequence similarity was added for clustering within HLA-allele-positive subsets. Co-occurrence clustering excluded repertoires with fewer than 30,000 or more than 120,000 public chains, plus five with anomalous nucleotide sharing. The immuneACCESS repertoire file appears here via TCRdb, limited to in-frame rearrangements. These files lack a portion of the clones; in checked studies, under half of the deficit traces to unresolved V genes, and the cause of the others is not known. V and J calls plus clone size are reproduced from that table; the DNA served to infer D and trimming. The sample table lists about 170,000 clones, under 75% of them with a count of one. Of the sample, roughly 7.1% is held by the ten largest clones.

The data are from a study of cytomegalovirus exposure and HLA in healthy donors (dated by TCRdb to 2015 to 2018). Describing the broader study: An earlier analysis of approximately 640 of the donors reported about 250 Gb of sequence data and roughly 100 million unique TCR beta sequences from 150 million to 200 million T cells. An earlier analysis of several hundred of the donors applied high-throughput TCR beta sequencing to assess whether each TCR beta V gene segment acted as functional or pseudogenic. Typing coverage differed by locus: A, B, C, DRB1 and DQB1 were typed in about 629-640 donors, DQA1 in roughly 510, DPA1 in some 610, and DPB1 in roughly 470. Alongside the repertoire data, information on donor age, sex, ethnicity and CMV serostatus was compiled. The study aimed to test whether signatures of past pathogen exposure could be identified by cataloging public T cell receptors. Roughly 5 DR-DQ haplotypes were handled as single units for association and clustering because linkage in the cohort was strong. To predict cytomegalovirus infection status, the study brought together high-throughput TCR immunosequencing, statistical association of individual TCRs with disease status, and machine learning. Besides the first cohort of around 700 subjects, a separate validation cohort made up of over a hundred different subjects was used. Every repertoire in the discovery cohort had been generated on one and the same sequencing platform. Class I and class II HLA loci were covered by the typing at four-digit resolution. Genome-wide SNP genotypes for about 60% of the 666 donors were used in a later genetic analysis, which treated that subset as a discovery cohort. A later analysis re-examined previously published TCR beta repertoires from hundreds of donors and added high-resolution HLA genotyping to investigate patterns of TCR occurrence. Among 350 to 400 genotyped donors of the cohort, an average of approximately 250,000 unique TCR beta nucleotide sequences were sequenced per donor, roughly a sixth of them non-productive. Rather than drawing on any new phenotypic data, the later analysis identified candidate immune exposures from TCR beta sequences and the way those sequences occurred across donors. An early release covering over 500 HLA-typed donors comprised about 320 gigabases of sequencing data and tens of millions of unique TCR sequences. Using immunosequencing, the study profiled T cell repertoires from 550 to 750 subjects and related those repertoires to cytomegalovirus serostatus. Of the 300 to 400 genotyped donors, around 81% fell in the genetic ancestry cluster associated with self-reported Caucasian donors.

On the study overall, not on this receptor specifically: The authors suggested that the approach could potentially be extended to other disease states and immunological phenotypes. An earlier analysis of approximately 570 of the donors showed that most TCR beta V segments appeared in productive rearrangements either about 90% or about 30% of the time, which broadly matched IMGT annotations. According to a later analysis, parvovirus B19, influenza, CMV and Epstein-Barr virus appeared linked to several top co-occurrence clusters. In the study, about 150 TCR beta chains were listed as associated with cytomegalovirus. In a later analysis, HLA-associated TCR beta chains showed more clonal expansion and lower generation probabilities than non-associated chains that were equally common. In a later analysis, TCR association rates were found to vary across HLA loci, with the most associated TCRs seen for DRB1 alleles and the fewest for HLA-C alleles. Sequencing depth was assumed to be roughly uniform across donors in the presence/absence analyses, though that assumption may not hold. Linkage disequilibrium might explain the correlated functional status among segregating V segments, but an unknown experimental factor could not be ruled out. In both the original and validation cohorts, the classifier was reported to diagnose cytomegalovirus status with high specificity and sensitivity. In vitro tests confirmed that a few of the cytomegalovirus-associated TCR beta chains recognize cytomegalovirus antigens. The cohort was sequenced for TCR beta chains only, and without alpha or paired-chain data the features that could be detected were limited. Some IMGT-functional V segments, including TRBV6-2 and TRBV6-3, could not be distinguished by the 87-base-pair reads and were therefore excluded. A further reported finding was that TCR beta sequences accurately predicted the HLA-A and HLA-B alleles for most subjects in the first cohort. Most TCR sequences were seen in very few donors, while some public TCRs were found in many individuals. An association between a missense DCLRE1C variant and V-gene and J-gene trimming of TCR beta chains was found in a later genetic analysis and replicated in an independent cohort. A cluster of highly shared sequence variants was judged likely to represent a technical artifact of the sequencing pipeline. In a later analysis, around 15,000 TCR beta sequences were associated with specific HLA alleles at a false discovery rate of 0.05. Some 16 rarely observed V segments, including chromosome 9 orphons, were excluded from the earlier analysis of a few hundred of the donors because counts were too low. Compared with the roughly 700-donor mean, donors in an Asian-associated ancestry cluster had fewer N-insertions in productive TCRs, according to a later genetic analysis. Most CMV-associated TCR beta chains appeared to be HLA-restricted in a later analysis, and the HLA associations seemed to be driven largely by CMV exposure. Because HLA typing was missing for some donors at each locus, association tests included only the typed subset. The only immune exposure information available for the cohort was CMV serostatus. Assigning TCR associations to individual alleles was difficult when HLA alleles, especially DR and DQ, strongly co-occurred.

In the germline V gene (reference sequence), CDR1 corresponds to GTSNPN and CDR2 to SVGIG. Its CDR3 holds 16 amino acids, cysteine through phenylalanine. Of all the DNA, just the CDR3 is kept, 48 bases in frame from base 1. V is cut by 0 bases and J by 9 bases, and the space between the germline ends is 24 bases. The cohort consisted of 650 to 850 healthy bone marrow donors. Cohort members were all nominally healthy when sampled, although unrecorded immune exposures were likely present. The donor was CMV seropositive and belonged to the group of about 290 seropositive cohort members. A peripheral blood sample was collected from each donor, and TCR beta sequencing was performed on peripheral blood mononuclear cells. Genomic DNA extraction from the blood cell samples was performed with the Qiagen DNeasy Blood Extraction Kit.

This clonotype was sampled from a man in his forties in good health and CMV-seropositive. The rearranged segments are TRBV30 and TRBJ2-7; the D segment could be TRBD1, given 7 matching bases. The sequencing input was PBMCs. The CDR3 reads as follows: CAWSVSGRGQILGQYF. The nucleotide sequence reads as follows: TGTGCCTGGAGTGTATCGGGGCGGGGACAGATCCTCGGGCAGTACTTC.